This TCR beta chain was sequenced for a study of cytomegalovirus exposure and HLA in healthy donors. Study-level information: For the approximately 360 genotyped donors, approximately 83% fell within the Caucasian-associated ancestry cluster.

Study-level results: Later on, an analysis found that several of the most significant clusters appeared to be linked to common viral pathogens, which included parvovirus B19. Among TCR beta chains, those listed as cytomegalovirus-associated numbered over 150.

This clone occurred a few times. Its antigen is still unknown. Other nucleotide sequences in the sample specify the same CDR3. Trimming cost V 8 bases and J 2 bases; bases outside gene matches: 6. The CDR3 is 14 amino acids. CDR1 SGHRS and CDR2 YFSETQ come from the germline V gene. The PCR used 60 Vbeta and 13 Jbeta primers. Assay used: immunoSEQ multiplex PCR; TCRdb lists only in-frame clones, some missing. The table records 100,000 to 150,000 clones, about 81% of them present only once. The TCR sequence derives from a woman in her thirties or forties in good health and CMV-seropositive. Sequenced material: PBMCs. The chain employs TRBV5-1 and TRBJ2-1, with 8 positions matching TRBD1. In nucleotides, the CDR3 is TGCGCCAGTCGTTCGGGACAGGCCTACAATGAGCAGTTCTTC. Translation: CASRSGQAYNEQFF.